This TCR beta chain was identified during a study of T-cell reconstitution after alpha-beta-depleted transplantation in children. This clonotype was found many times. The antigen is not known. Germline-derived CDR1 and CDR2 are SGHVS and FNYEAQ. The ends were cut back, 6 bases at V and 4 bases at J, with 15 bases in the middle. The length of the CDR3 is 15 residues. Unique molecular identifiers were incorporated when the TCRbeta library was constructed. MiXCR, run by TCRdb on the PCR reads, gives a single entry per CDR3 protein. The sample holds under 750,000 distinct CDR3 sequences, 23% seen once. The study's findings and limits: Newly generated T cells supplied most T-cell counts and diversity one year post-transplant. Where alpha-beta T cells came from about two months after transplant was reportedly several hundred expanded graft clones.

This receptor was obtained from a boy under two years old who had a stem cell transplant for acute myeloid leukemia, so the T cells may come from the graft donor. The specimen was PBMCs, mostly from graft donor cells, collected 360 days after TCRalphabeta/CD19-depleted stem cell transplant. The chain carries TRBV7-6 and TRBJ2-2; possible D gene TRBD1, 6 bases. For the CDR3, the DNA is TGTGCCAGCAGAGACCTAGACAGGCCCACCGGGGAGCTGTTTTTT. It specifies CASRDLDRPTGELFF.